Listed below are T cell receptor beta chains from one sample, sequenced in a study of blood T cell repertoires in COVID-19. The data were produced by immunoSEQ multiplex PCR, yet TCRdb's version contains in-frame clones alone and is incomplete. The repertoire holds about 240,000 clones, with roughly 80% as singletons. The sequenced material came from peripheral blood. The receptor source for this set is a woman older than 75 with acute or convalescent COVID-19. CDR3s include the opening cysteine and the closing phenylalanine or tryptophan. A D gene is named only where the DNA matches it firmly. Clone size is not always given. Where it is, it says once, few, many or a class for expanded clones.

clone_size: -; v_call: TRBV28; j_call: TRBJ2-1; d_call: -; cdr3_aa: CASSQLLVSRRGEQFF; cdr3_nt: TGTGCCAGCAGCCAACTCCTCGTCTCCCGGAGGGGTGAGCAGTTCTTC
clone_size: once; v_call: TRBV6-6; j_call: TRBJ2-5; d_call: TRBD2; cdr3_aa: CASSSSLRGWQETQYF; cdr3_nt: TGTGCCAGCAGTTCGTCGTTGCGGGGGTGGCAAGAGACCCAGTACTTC
clone_size: -; v_call: TRBV18; j_call: TRBJ2-7; d_call: TRBD1; cdr3_aa: CASSTTGTEQYF; cdr3_nt: TGTGCCAGCTCGACGACAGGGACCGAGCAGTACTTC
clone_size: -; v_call: TRBV6-5; j_call: TRBJ1-6; d_call: -; cdr3_aa: CASSRGALGNSPLHF; cdr3_nt: TGTGCCAGCAGTCGGGGGGCATTGGGTAATTCACCCCTCCACTTT
clone_size: -; v_call: TRBV7-8; j_call: TRBJ1-1; d_call: -; cdr3_aa: CASSAIQGRPEAFF; cdr3_nt: TGTGCCAGCAGCGCAATTCAGGGTCGCCCTGAAGCTTTCTTT
clone_size: few; v_call: TRBV2; j_call: TRBJ1-2; d_call: -; cdr3_aa: CASSILTGVSGGYTF; cdr3_nt: TGTGCCAGCAGCATACTTACAGGAGTCAGTGGGGGCTACACCTTC
clone_size: -; v_call: TRBV7-4; j_call: TRBJ1-5; d_call: -; cdr3_aa: CASSPNGGSNQPQHF; cdr3_nt: TGTGCCAGCAGCCCCAACGGGGGAAGCAATCAGCCCCAGCATTTT
clone_size: -; v_call: TRBV5-1; j_call: TRBJ2-3; d_call: -; cdr3_aa: CASSLVWANTDTQYF; cdr3_nt: TGCGCCAGCAGCTTGGTTTGGGCAAACACAGATACGCAGTATTTT
clone_size: -; v_call: TRBV29-1; j_call: TRBJ1-3; d_call: TRBD1; cdr3_aa: CSARTGPDGNTIYF; cdr3_nt: TGCAGCGCCCGGACAGGTCCGGATGGAAACACCATATATTTT
clone_size: once; v_call: TRBV12-3/TRBV12-4; j_call: TRBJ1-2; d_call: -; cdr3_aa: CASSLRETYGYTF; cdr3_nt: TGTGCCAGCAGTTTAAGGGAGACATACGGCTACACCTTC
clone_size: -; v_call: TRBV12-3/TRBV12-4; j_call: TRBJ1-1; d_call: -; cdr3_aa: CASRRGGTEAFF; cdr3_nt: TGTGCCAGCCGGCGCGGAGGCACTGAAGCTTTCTTT
clone_size: -; v_call: TRBV6-2/TRBV6-3; j_call: TRBJ1-3; d_call: -; cdr3_aa: CASSPKSGGSGNTIYF; cdr3_nt: TGTGCCAGCAGCCCTAAATCGGGGGGCTCAGGAAACACCATATATTTT
clone_size: -; v_call: TRBV5-1; j_call: TRBJ1-1; d_call: TRBD1; cdr3_aa: CASSFAPGQWNTEAFF; cdr3_nt: TGCGCCAGCAGCTTCGCACCGGGACAGTGGAACACTGAAGCTTTCTTT
clone_size: -; v_call: TRBV19; j_call: TRBJ2-5; d_call: TRBD1; cdr3_aa: CASSGAGTGQETQYF; cdr3_nt: TGTGCCAGTAGCGGTGCCGGGACAGGGCAAGAGACCCAGTACTTC
clone_size: -; v_call: TRBV5-4; j_call: TRBJ1-2; d_call: TRBD1; cdr3_aa: CASSLSDRDYGYTF; cdr3_nt: TGTGCCAGCAGCTTGTCAGACAGGGACTATGGCTACACCTTC
clone_size: few; v_call: TRBV2; j_call: TRBJ1-3; d_call: -; cdr3_aa: CASSEPKTGHGNTIYF; cdr3_nt: TGTGCCAGCAGTGAACCTAAAACCGGACATGGAAACACCATATATTTT
clone_size: -; v_call: TRBV19; j_call: TRBJ2-7; d_call: -; cdr3_aa: CASSTGTPRAPYEQYF; cdr3_nt: TGTGCCAGTAGTACGGGGACACCCAGAGCCCCCTACGAGCAGTACTTC
clone_size: -; v_call: TRBV9; j_call: TRBJ2-5; d_call: -; cdr3_aa: CASSVAGGEETQYF; cdr3_nt: TGTGCCAGCAGCGTAGCGGGGGGCGAAGAGACCCAGTACTTC
clone_size: -; v_call: TRBV29-1; j_call: TRBJ1-1; d_call: -; cdr3_aa: CSVGGMNTEAFF; cdr3_nt: TGCAGCGTCGGGGGTATGAACACTGAAGCTTTCTTT
clone_size: -; v_call: TRBV24-1; j_call: TRBJ2-3; d_call: -; cdr3_aa: CATRGSQDTQYF; cdr3_nt: TGTGCCACCAGGGGGAGCCAAGATACGCAGTATTTT
clone_size: once; v_call: TRBV30; j_call: TRBJ2-3; d_call: -; cdr3_aa: CAWRRVLTDTQYF; cdr3_nt: TGTGCCTGGAGGCGAGTCCTCACAGATACGCAGTATTTT
clone_size: -; v_call: TRBV12-3/TRBV12-4; j_call: TRBJ2-3; d_call: -; cdr3_aa: CASSRNTDTQYF; cdr3_nt: TGTGCCAGCAGTCGTAACACGGATACGCAGTATTTT
clone_size: -; v_call: TRBV19; j_call: TRBJ2-3; d_call: TRBD1; cdr3_aa: CASSIDEGASTDTQYF; cdr3_nt: TGTGCCAGTAGTATAGATGAGGGGGCCAGCACAGATACGCAGTATTTT
clone_size: -; v_call: TRBV7-9; j_call: TRBJ1-2; d_call: -; cdr3_aa: CASSFGVEDYGYTF; cdr3_nt: TGTGCCAGCAGCTTTGGTGTAGAAGACTATGGCTACACCTTC
clone_size: -; v_call: TRBV3-1/TRBV3-2; j_call: TRBJ1-6; d_call: TRBD1; cdr3_aa: CASSGRDRGYNSPLHF; cdr3_nt: TGTGCCAGCAGCGGAAGGGACAGGGGGTATAATTCACCCCTCCACTTT
clone_size: -; v_call: TRBV3-1/TRBV3-2; j_call: TRBJ2-2; d_call: -; cdr3_aa: CASSQAQVPTGELFF; cdr3_nt: TGTGCCAGCAGCCAAGCCCAGGTCCCCACCGGGGAGCTGTTTTTT
clone_size: -; v_call: TRBV7-9; j_call: TRBJ2-7; d_call: TRBD1; cdr3_aa: CASSFSSGTGEGDEQYF; cdr3_nt: TGTGCCAGCAGCTTTTCTTCCGGGACAGGGGAGGGGGACGAGCAGTACTTC
clone_size: -; v_call: TRBV5-1; j_call: TRBJ2-2; d_call: -; cdr3_aa: CASSLPEGSGELFF; cdr3_nt: TGCGCCAGCAGCTTACCCGAGGGTTCCGGGGAGCTGTTTTTT
clone_size: -; v_call: TRBV18; j_call: TRBJ1-1; d_call: -; cdr3_aa: CASSPPGSTEAFF; cdr3_nt: TGTGCCAGCTCACCACCGGGGAGCACTGAAGCTTTCTTT
clone_size: -; v_call: TRBV11-2; j_call: TRBJ2-2; d_call: TRBD2; cdr3_aa: CASSLVALAGGPGELFF; cdr3_nt: TGTGCCAGCAGCTTAGTGGCACTAGCGGGGGGGCCCGGGGAGCTGTTTTTT
clone_size: once; v_call: TRBV7-6; j_call: TRBJ1-6; d_call: -; cdr3_aa: CASSFETGPNSPLHF; cdr3_nt: TGTGCCAGCAGCTTCGAGACAGGTCCAAATTCACCCCTCCACTTT
clone_size: -; v_call: TRBV5-1; j_call: TRBJ1-2; d_call: -; cdr3_aa: CASSHSGESDGYTF; cdr3_nt: TGCGCCAGCAGCCATTCCGGGGAGTCTGATGGCTACACCTTC
clone_size: -; v_call: TRBV6-1; j_call: TRBJ1-5; d_call: TRBD1; cdr3_aa: CASSEPLTGWGPYSNQPQHF; cdr3_nt: TGTGCCAGCAGTGAACCGCTGACAGGGTGGGGACCTTATAGCAATCAGCCCCAGCATTTT
clone_size: -; v_call: TRBV3-1/TRBV3-2; j_call: TRBJ2-7; d_call: TRBD1; cdr3_aa: CASSHPGQGQQYF; cdr3_nt: TGTGCCAGCAGCCATCCCGGACAGGGACAGCAGTACTTC
clone_size: -; v_call: TRBV27; j_call: TRBJ1-2; d_call: TRBD1; cdr3_aa: CASRGTDRGNGYTF; cdr3_nt: TGTGCCAGCAGGGGGACGGACAGGGGGAATGGCTACACCTTC
clone_size: -; v_call: TRBV5-4; j_call: TRBJ2-7; d_call: TRBD1; cdr3_aa: CASSLTGDEQYF; cdr3_nt: TGTGCCAGCAGCCTTACAGGGGACGAGCAGTACTTC
clone_size: -; v_call: TRBV7-3; j_call: TRBJ2-1; d_call: -; cdr3_aa: CASSSSEGTGYNEQFF; cdr3_nt: TGTGCCAGCAGCAGTTCAGAGGGAACGGGGTACAATGAGCAGTTCTTC
clone_size: -; v_call: TRBV5-6; j_call: TRBJ1-5; d_call: -; cdr3_aa: CASSSRYSNQPQHF; cdr3_nt: TGTGCCAGCAGCTCCAGGTATAGCAATCAGCCCCAGCATTTT
clone_size: -; v_call: TRBV6-5; j_call: TRBJ2-3; d_call: TRBD2; cdr3_aa: CASSLGLARTDTQYF; cdr3_nt: TGTGCCAGCAGTTTGGGACTAGCTAGAACAGATACGCAGTATTTT
clone_size: -; v_call: TRBV28; j_call: TRBJ2-5; d_call: -; cdr3_aa: CASSLWSQGSAGTQYF; cdr3_nt: TGTGCCAGCAGTTTATGGTCACAGGGCTCTGCGGGGACCCAGTACTTC
clone_size: -; v_call: TRBV28; j_call: TRBJ2-7; d_call: -; cdr3_aa: CASNRGHNYEQYF; cdr3_nt: TGTGCCAGCAATAGGGGACACAACTACGAGCAGTACTTC
clone_size: few; v_call: TRBV5-1; j_call: TRBJ2-2; d_call: TRBD1; cdr3_aa: CASSLQGVTGELFF; cdr3_nt: TGCGCCAGCAGCTTACAGGGGGTCACCGGGGAGCTGTTTTTT
clone_size: -; v_call: TRBV5-4; j_call: TRBJ2-7; d_call: TRBD1; cdr3_aa: CASSMVPGQGAHEQYF; cdr3_nt: TGTGCCAGCAGTATGGTCCCGGGACAGGGAGCCCACGAGCAGTACTTC
clone_size: -; v_call: TRBV9; j_call: TRBJ1-1; d_call: TRBD1; cdr3_aa: CASSVGPGTEKAFF; cdr3_nt: TGTGCCAGCAGCGTAGGCCCTGGGACAGAAAAAGCTTTCTTT
clone_size: -; v_call: TRBV9; j_call: TRBJ1-6; d_call: -; cdr3_aa: CASSPGAGPLLNSPLHF; cdr3_nt: TGTGCCAGCAGCCCAGGGGCAGGGCCTTTACTTAATTCACCCCTCCACTTT
clone_size: -; v_call: TRBV7-9; j_call: TRBJ2-5; d_call: -; cdr3_aa: CASSPTGPGETQYF; cdr3_nt: TGTGCCAGCAGCCCAACAGGCCCCGGGGAGACCCAGTACTTC
clone_size: -; v_call: TRBV28; j_call: TRBJ1-2; d_call: -; cdr3_aa: CASSIPGNYGYTF; cdr3_nt: TGTGCCAGCAGTATCCCAGGGAACTATGGCTACACCTTC
clone_size: -; v_call: TRBV7-9; j_call: TRBJ1-3; d_call: -; cdr3_aa: CASSDTDSYSGNTIYF; cdr3_nt: TGTGCCAGCAGCGACACGGACAGCTACTCTGGAAACACCATATATTTT
clone_size: few; v_call: TRBV19; j_call: TRBJ1-5; d_call: -; cdr3_aa: CASSIQAHQPQHF; cdr3_nt: TGTGCCAGTAGTATACAGGCCCATCAGCCCCAGCATTTT
clone_size: -; v_call: TRBV19; j_call: TRBJ1-3; d_call: -; cdr3_aa: CATQTGSGNTIYF; cdr3_nt: TGTGCCACCCAGACAGGCTCTGGAAACACCATATATTTT
clone_size: -; v_call: TRBV28; j_call: TRBJ1-5; d_call: -; cdr3_aa: CASSFDGGLGNQPQHF; cdr3_nt: TGTGCCAGCAGTTTTGACGGGGGGTTGGGGAATCAGCCCCAGCATTTT
clone_size: -; v_call: TRBV6-6; j_call: TRBJ2-1; d_call: TRBD2; cdr3_aa: CASSYQGGGYNEQFF; cdr3_nt: TGTGCCAGCAGTTATCAGGGCGGGGGTTACAATGAGCAGTTCTTC
clone_size: -; v_call: TRBV6-6; j_call: TRBJ1-4; d_call: TRBD1; cdr3_aa: CASSYGAGTGGEKLFF; cdr3_nt: TGTGCCAGCAGTTACGGGGCCGGGACAGGGGGTGAAAAACTGTTTTTT
clone_size: -; v_call: TRBV2; j_call: TRBJ1-5; d_call: TRBD1; cdr3_aa: CANGQGGHQPQHF; cdr3_nt: TGTGCCAACGGACAGGGAGGGCATCAGCCCCAGCATTTT
clone_size: -; v_call: TRBV9; j_call: TRBJ1-3; d_call: -; cdr3_aa: CASSVGRASSGNTIYF; cdr3_nt: TGTGCCAGCAGCGTTGGCAGGGCGAGCTCTGGAAACACCATATATTTT
clone_size: -; v_call: TRBV24-1; j_call: TRBJ1-2; d_call: -; cdr3_aa: CATSDAGSRGYTF; cdr3_nt: TGTGCCACCAGTGATGCAGGGTCTCGTGGCTACACCTTC
clone_size: -; v_call: TRBV7-6; j_call: TRBJ1-6; d_call: -; cdr3_aa: CASSLDRSRRGGPLHF; cdr3_nt: TGTGCCAGCAGCTTAGATAGGAGCCGTAGAGGTGGACCCCTCCACTTT